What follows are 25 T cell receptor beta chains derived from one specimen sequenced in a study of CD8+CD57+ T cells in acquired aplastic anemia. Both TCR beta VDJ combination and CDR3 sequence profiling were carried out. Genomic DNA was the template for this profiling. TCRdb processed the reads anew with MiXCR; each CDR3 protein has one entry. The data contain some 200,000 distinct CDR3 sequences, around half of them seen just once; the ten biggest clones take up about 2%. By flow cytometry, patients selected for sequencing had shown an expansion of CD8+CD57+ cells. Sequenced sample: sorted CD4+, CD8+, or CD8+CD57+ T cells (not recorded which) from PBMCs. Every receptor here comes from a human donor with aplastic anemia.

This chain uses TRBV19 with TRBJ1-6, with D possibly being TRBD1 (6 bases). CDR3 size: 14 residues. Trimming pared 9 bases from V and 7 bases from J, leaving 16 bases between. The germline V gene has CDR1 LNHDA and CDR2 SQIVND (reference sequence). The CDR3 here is CASSLQGGNSPLHF. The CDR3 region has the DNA TGTGCCAGCAGCCTACAGGGAGGGAATTCACCCCTCCACTTT.

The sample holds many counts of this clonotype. The CDR3 is CASSPHRDRAYNSPLHF. For the CDR3, the DNA is TGTGCCAGCAGCCCTCACCGGGACAGGGCATATAATTCACCCCTCCACTTT. This rearrangement joins TRBV9 to TRBJ1-6; the match to TRBD1 covers 9 bases. CDR3 length: 17 residues. The V gene end was trimmed by 4 bases and the J gene end by 4 bases; junction bases not matched to a gene: 9. Germline values: CDR1 SGDLS, CDR2 YYNGEE.

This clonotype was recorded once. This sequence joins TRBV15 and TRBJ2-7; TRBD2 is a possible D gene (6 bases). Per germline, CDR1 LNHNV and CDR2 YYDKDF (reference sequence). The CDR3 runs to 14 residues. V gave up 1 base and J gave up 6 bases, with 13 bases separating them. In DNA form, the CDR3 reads TGTGCCACCAGCAGAGGACGGGACTTAAGCGAGCAGTACTTC. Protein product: CATSRGRDLSEQYF.

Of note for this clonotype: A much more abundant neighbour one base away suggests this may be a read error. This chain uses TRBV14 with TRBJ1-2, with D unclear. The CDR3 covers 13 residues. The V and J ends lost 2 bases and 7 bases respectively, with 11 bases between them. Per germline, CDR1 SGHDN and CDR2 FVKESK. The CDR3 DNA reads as TGTGCCAGCAGCCAAAGCAGCCTCCTTGGCTACACCTTC. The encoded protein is CASSQSSLLGYTF.

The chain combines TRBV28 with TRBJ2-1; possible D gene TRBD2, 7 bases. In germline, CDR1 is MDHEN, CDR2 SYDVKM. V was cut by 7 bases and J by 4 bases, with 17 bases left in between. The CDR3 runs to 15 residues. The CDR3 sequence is CASTNAGGPYNEQFF. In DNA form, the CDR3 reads TGTGCCAGCACCAACGCCGGGGGGCCGTACAATGAGCAGTTCTTC.

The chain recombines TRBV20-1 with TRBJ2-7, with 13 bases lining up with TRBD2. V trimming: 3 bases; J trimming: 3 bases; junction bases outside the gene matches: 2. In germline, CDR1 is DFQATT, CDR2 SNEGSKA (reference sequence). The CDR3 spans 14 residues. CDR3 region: CSASGTSGIYEQYF. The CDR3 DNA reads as TGCAGTGCTAGTGGGACTAGCGGGATCTACGAGCAGTACTTC.

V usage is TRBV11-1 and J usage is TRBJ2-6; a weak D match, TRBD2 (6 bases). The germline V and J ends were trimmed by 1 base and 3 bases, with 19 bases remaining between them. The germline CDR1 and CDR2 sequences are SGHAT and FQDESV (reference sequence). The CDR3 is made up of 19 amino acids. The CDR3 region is CASSLGALAGNYGANVLTF. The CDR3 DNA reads TGTGCCAGCAGCTTAGGGGCGTTGGCGGGGAACTATGGGGCCAACGTCCTGACTTTC.

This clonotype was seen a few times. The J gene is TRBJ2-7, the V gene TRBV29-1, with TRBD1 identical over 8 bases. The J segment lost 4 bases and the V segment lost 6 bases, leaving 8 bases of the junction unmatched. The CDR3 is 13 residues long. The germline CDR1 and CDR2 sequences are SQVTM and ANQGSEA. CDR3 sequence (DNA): TGCAGCGTCAGGACAGGGCAAACTTACGAGCAGTACTTC. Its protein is CSVRTGQTYEQYF.

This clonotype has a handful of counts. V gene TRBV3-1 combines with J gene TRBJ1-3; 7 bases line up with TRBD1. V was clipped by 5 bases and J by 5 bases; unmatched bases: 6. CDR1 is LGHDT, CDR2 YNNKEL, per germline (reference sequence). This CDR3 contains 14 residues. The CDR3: CASSRGTDRNTIYF. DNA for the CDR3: TGTGCCAGCAGCAGGGGGACAGATAGAAACACCATATATTTT.

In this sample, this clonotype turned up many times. CDR3 sequence: CASSLGPSGINNEQFF. As DNA, the CDR3 is TGTGCCAGCAGTTTGGGTCCTAGCGGAATCAACAATGAGCAGTTCTTC. The rearrangement uses TRBV12-3 or TRBV12-4 and TRBJ2-1; 7 nucleotides align to TRBD2. V was pared by 3 bases and J by 5 bases, with 10 bases of the junction left unmatched. The CDR3 has 16 residues.

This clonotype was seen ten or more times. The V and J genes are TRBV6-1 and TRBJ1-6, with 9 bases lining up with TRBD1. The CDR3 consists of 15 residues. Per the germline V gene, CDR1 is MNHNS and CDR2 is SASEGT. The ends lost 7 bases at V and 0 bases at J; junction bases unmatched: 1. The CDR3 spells CASKTGGSYNSPLHF. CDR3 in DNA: TGTGCCAGCAAGACAGGGGGCTCCTATAATTCACCCCTCCACTTT.

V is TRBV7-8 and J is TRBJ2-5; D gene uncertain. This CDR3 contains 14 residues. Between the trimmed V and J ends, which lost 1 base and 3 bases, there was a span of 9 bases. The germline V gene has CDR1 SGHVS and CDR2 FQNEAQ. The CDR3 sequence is CASSLVAAKETQYF. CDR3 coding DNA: TGTGCCAGCAGCTTAGTCGCAGCTAAAGAGACCCAGTACTTC.

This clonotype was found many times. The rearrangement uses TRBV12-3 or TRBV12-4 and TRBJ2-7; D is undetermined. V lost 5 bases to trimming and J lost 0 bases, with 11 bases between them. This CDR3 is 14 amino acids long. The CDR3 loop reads CASSRSTRSYEQYF. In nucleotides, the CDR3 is TGTGCCAGCAGTCGCTCTACCCGCTCCTACGAGCAGTACTTC.

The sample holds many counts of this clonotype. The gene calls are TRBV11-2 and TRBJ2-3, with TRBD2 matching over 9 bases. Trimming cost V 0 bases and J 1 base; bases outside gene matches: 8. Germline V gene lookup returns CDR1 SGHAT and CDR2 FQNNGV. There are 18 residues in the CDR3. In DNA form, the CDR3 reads TGTGCCAGCAGCTTAGACCCCGGGACTAGCCCCGGCACAGATACGCAGTATTTT. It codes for CASSLDPGTSPGTDTQYF.

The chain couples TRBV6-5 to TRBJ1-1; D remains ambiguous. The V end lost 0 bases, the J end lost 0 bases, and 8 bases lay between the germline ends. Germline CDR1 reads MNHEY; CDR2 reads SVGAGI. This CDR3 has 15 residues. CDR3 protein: CASSYSGPMNTEAFF. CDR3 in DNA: TGTGCCAGCAGTTACTCAGGGCCCATGAACACTGAAGCTTTCTTT.

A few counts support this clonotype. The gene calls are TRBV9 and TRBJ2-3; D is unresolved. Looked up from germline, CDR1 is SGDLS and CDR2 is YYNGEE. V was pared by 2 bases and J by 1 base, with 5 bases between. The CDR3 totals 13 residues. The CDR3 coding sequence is TGTGCCAGCAGCGTTTTGGGCACAGATACGCAGTATTTT. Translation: CASSVLGTDTQYF.

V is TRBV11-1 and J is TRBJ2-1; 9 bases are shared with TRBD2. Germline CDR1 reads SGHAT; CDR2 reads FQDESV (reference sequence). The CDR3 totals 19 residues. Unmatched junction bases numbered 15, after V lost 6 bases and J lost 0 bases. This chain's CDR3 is CASSGRGGGLSSSYNEQFF. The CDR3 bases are TGTGCCAGCAGTGGACGCGGGGGGGGGCTCTCAAGCTCCTACAATGAGCAGTTCTTC.

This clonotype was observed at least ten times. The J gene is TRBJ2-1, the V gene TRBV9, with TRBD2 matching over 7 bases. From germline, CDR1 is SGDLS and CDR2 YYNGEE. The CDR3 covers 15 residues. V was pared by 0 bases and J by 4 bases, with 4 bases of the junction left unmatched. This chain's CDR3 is CASSVVGGDYNEQFF. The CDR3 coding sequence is TGTGCCAGCAGCGTAGTGGGGGGGGATTACAATGAGCAGTTCTTC.

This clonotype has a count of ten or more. The CDR3 sequence is CASSPLFSSQETQYF. CDR3 sequence (DNA): TGTGCCAGCAGCCCCCTTTTCAGCAGCCAAGAGACCCAGTACTTC. The chain employs TRBV7-7 and TRBJ2-5, with no clear D. The CDR3 covers 15 residues. Germline CDR1 reads SSHAT; CDR2 reads FNYEAQ (reference sequence). V lost 5 bases to trimming and J lost 1 base, with 14 bases between them.

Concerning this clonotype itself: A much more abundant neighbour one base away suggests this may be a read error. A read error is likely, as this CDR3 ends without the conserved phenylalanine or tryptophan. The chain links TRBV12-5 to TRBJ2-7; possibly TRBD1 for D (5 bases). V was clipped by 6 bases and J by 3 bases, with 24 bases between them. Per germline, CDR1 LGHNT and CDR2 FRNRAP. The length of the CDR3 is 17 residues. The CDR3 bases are TGTGCTAGTGGACCCTCCGCAGGGCAGACCATAGTCTACGAGCAGTACTCC. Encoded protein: CASGPSAGQTIVYEQYS.

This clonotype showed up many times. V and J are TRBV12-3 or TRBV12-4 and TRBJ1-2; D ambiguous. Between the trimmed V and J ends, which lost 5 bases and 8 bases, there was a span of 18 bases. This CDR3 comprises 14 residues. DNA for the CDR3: TGTGCCAGCAGTGCACTAGAAGGGATACGGGGCTACACCTTC. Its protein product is CASSALEGIRGYTF.

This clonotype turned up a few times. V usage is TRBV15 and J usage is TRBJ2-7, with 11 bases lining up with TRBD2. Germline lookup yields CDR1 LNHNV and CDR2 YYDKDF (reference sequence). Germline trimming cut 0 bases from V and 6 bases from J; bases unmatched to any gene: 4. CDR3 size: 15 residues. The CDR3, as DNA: TGTGCCACCAGCAGAGACCTAGCGGGAGGACGCGAGCAGTACTTC. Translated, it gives CATSRDLAGGREQYF.

The CDR3 DNA sequence: TGTGCCAGCAGCCGAGAAGCGGACAGCGAAAGAACCTATGGCTACACCTTC. This gives the protein CASSREADSERTYGYTF. The chain uses TRBV4-2 and TRBJ1-2, with D possibly matching TRBD1 (6 bases). This CDR3 has 17 amino acids. V lost 4 bases and J lost 4, with 22 bases in between. Germline assignment: CDR1 LGHNA and CDR2 YNFKEQ.

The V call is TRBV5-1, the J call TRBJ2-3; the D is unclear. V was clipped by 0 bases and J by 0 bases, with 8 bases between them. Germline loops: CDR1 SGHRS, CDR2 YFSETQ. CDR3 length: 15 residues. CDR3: CASSLGATSTDTQYF. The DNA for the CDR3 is TGCGCCAGCAGCTTGGGCGCGACCAGCACAGATACGCAGTATTTT.

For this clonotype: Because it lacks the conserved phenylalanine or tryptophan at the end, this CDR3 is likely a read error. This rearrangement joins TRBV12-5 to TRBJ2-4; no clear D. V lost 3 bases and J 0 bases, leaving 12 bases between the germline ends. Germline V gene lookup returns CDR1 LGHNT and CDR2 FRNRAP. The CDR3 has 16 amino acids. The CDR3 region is CASGFQRVLAKNIQYS. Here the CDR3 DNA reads TGTGCTAGTGGTTTTCAAAGGGTTTTAGCCAAAAACATTCAGTACTCC.